This T cell receptor (beta chain) was identified during a study of T cells in Graves' hyperthyroidism and ophthalmopathy. Study summary: Sampling of peripheral blood happened at initial diagnosis, prior to any treatment. Study findings and constraints: The blood repertoire included most of the expanded thyroid clonotypes above 0.001. A model of 13 V-J features distinguished ophthalmopathy from stable hyperthyroidism.

This clonotype was observed many times. The target antigen is unknown. There were TCR beta CDR3 regions amplified from RNA transcripts. During a first-round RT-PCR of the TCR CDR3, the HTBI primer set was used. TCRdb re-called the multiplex PCR reads through MiXCR, storing one row per CDR3 protein. There are around 190,000 distinct CDR3 sequences in the sample; about a sixth occur only once, and about half lies in the top ten. This receptor was obtained from a woman between 50 and 59 years old with Graves' hyperthyroidism. The sequencing input was blood.

The CDR3 nucleotides read TGTGCCAGCAGTTTATCGACTGGAGAGAGCTCCTACAATGAGCAGTTCTTC. Amino acids: CASSLSTGESSYNEQFF. The rearrangement uses TRBV27 and TRBJ2-1; D call uncertain. Trimming took off 0 bases at V and 0 bases at J, with 12 bases between the two ends. CDR1 and CDR2 from the germline V gene are MNHEY and SMNVEV (reference sequence). The length of the CDR3 is 17 residues.